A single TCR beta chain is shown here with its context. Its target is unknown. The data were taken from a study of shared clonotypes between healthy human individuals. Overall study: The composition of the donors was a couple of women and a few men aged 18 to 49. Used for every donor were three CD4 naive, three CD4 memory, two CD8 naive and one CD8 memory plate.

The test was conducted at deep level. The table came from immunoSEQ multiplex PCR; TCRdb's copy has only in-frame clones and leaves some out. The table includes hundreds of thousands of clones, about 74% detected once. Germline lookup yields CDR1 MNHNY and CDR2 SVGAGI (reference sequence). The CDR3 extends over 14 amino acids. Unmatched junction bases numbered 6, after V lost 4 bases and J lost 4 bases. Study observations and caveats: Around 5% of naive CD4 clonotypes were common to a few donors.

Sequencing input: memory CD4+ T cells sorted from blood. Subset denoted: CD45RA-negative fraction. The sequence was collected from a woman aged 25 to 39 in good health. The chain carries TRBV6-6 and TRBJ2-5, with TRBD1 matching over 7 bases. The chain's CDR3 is CASSLGGSRETQYF. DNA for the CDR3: TGTGCCAGCAGTTTAGGGGGCTCAAGAGAGACCCAGTACTTC.